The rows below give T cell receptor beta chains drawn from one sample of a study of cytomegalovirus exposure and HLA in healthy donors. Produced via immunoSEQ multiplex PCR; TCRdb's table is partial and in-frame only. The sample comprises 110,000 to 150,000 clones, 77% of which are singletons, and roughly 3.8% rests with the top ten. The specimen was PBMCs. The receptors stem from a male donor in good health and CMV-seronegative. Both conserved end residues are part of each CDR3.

CASSLEAGLRGSYGYTF	TRBJ1-2	TRBV5-1
CASRGREDYYGYTF	TRBJ1-2	TRBV19
CASSLPSGGAFYNEQFF	TRBJ2-1	TRBV5-4
CASRGRWELFF	TRBJ1-4	TRBV7-9
CASSLSYQGSSYNSPLHF	TRBJ1-6	TRBV27
CASSSGGAGANVLTF	TRBJ2-6	TRBV6-6
CASSLWSSGGDETQYF	TRBJ2-5	TRBV13
CASSAYSSSNQPQHF	TRBJ1-5	TRBV18
CASSPGLAGVSYNEQFF	TRBJ2-1	TRBV11-2
CASSPQNPGSRGGELFF	TRBJ2-2	TRBV7-7
CASSPAANRATQPQHF	TRBJ1-5	TRBV18
CASSYRGGHQPQHF	TRBJ1-5	TRBV6-5
CASTQTGEMFYEQYF	TRBJ2-7	TRBV6-6
CASSDQTYHAKNSQYF	TRBJ2-4	TRBV6-1
CASSYSSGGAEQYF	TRBJ2-7	TRBV6-5
CASSFRLAGGMGTQYF	TRBJ2-3	TRBV28
CASQGALNQPQHF	TRBJ1-5	TRBV7-4
CASTETGGVAGELFF	TRBJ2-2	TRBV19
CASSLSTGRSETQYF	TRBJ2-5	TRBV5-1
CASSPGAGGSQETQYF	TRBJ2-5	TRBV4-1
CASSIIAGEGYNEQFF	TRBJ2-1	TRBV19
CASNRDISYEQYF	TRBJ2-7	TRBV2
CASFGIQDYGYTF	TRBJ1-2	TRBV6-5
CASREVWGITYEQYF	-	TRBV2
CASSLDGRAGTDTQYF	TRBJ2-3	TRBV11-3
CASSESGTGRGMNTEAFF	TRBJ1-1	TRBV25-1
CASSQGYGRGTDTQYF	TRBJ2-3	TRBV4-2
CASSPRERQVEAF	TRBJ1-2	TRBV7-9
CASSPHRVAPSSGNTIYF	TRBJ1-3	TRBV27
CASSLDNKYIQYF	TRBJ2-4	TRBV5-1
CASSSEAGLHTDTQYF	TRBJ2-3	TRBV7-9
CASSTYPQPQHF	TRBJ1-5	TRBV19
CASSQTSFYNEQFF	TRBJ2-1	TRBV14
CASSVARGRSHEQYF	TRBJ2-7	TRBV9
CASSLSGSTDTQYF	TRBJ2-3	TRBV7-6
CASSYKNREAFF	TRBJ1-1	TRBV6-1
CASSDWGASSYEQYF	TRBJ2-7	TRBV10-2
CASRGGEGVTEAFF	TRBJ1-1	TRBV2
CASSQDKSGGILSGYTF	TRBJ1-2	TRBV14
CARNTGTSGGNTGELFF	TRBJ2-2	TRBV19
CASSLQGSTGELFF	TRBJ2-2	TRBV7-2
CASSTPGPGVTGELFF	TRBJ2-2	TRBV19
CASIPQGAGGYTF	TRBJ1-2	TRBV5-8
CASRGLAGTYEQYF	TRBJ2-7	TRBV27
CASSLVTGMASQPQHF	TRBJ1-5	TRBV11-3
CASGKAGGSSYEQYF	TRBJ2-7	TRBV12-5
CASSPASSGGEQFF	TRBJ2-1	TRBV7-3
CASSYLGSQETQYF	TRBJ2-5	TRBV6-5
CASSPLGSMKNQPQHF	TRBJ1-5	TRBV19
CASSFRTGKGDEQFF	TRBJ2-1	TRBV11-2
CASSEDWDRAYEQYF	TRBJ2-7	TRBV6-1
CASSLAIYRTGGSGIQYF	TRBJ2-4	TRBV7-6